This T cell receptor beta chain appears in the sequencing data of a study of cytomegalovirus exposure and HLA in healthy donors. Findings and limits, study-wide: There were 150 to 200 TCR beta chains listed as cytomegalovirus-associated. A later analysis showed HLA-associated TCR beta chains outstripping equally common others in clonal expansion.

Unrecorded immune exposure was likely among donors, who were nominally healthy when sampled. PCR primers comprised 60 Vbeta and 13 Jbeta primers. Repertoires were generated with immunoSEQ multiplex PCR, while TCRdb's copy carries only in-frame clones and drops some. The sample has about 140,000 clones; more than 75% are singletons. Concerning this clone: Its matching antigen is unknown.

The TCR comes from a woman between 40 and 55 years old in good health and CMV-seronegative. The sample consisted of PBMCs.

As DNA, the CDR3 is TGTGCCAGCAGTGAAGCGGTGGGGCTCAATGAGCAGTTCTTC. This encodes CASSEAVGLNEQFF. The V gene is TRBV6-1, the J gene TRBJ2-1; TRBD1 is a possible D gene (5 bases). CDR3 length: 14 residues. V shed 0 bases and J shed 6 bases, with 9 bases lying between them. From germline, CDR1 is MNHNS and CDR2 SASEGT.